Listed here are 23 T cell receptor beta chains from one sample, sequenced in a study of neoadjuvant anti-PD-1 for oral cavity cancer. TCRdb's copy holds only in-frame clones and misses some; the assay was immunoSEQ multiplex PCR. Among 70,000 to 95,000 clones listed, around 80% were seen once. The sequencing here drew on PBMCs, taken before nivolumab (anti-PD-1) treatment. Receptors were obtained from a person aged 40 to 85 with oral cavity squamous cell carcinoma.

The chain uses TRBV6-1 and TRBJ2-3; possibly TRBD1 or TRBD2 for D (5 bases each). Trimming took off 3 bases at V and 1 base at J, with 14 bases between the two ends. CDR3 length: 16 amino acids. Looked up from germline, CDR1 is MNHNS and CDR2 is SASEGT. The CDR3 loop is CASSDRERSGTDTQYF. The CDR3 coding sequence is TGTGCCAGCAGTGACAGGGAGCGGTCTGGCACAGATACGCAGTATTTT.

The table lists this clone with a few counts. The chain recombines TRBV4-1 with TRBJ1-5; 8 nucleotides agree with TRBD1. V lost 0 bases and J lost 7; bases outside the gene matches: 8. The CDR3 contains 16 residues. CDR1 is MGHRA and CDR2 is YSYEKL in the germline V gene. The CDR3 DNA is TGCGCCAGCAGCCAAGATCGGACAGGGTATGAGCAGCCCCAGCATTTT. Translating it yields CASSQDRTGYEQPQHF.

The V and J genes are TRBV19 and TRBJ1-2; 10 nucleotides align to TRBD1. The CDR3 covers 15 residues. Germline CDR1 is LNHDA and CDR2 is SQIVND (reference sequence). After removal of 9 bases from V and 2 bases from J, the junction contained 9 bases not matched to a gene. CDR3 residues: CASNPGTGENYGYTF. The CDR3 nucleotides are TGTGCCAGCAACCCCGGGACAGGGGAAAACTATGGCTACACCTTC.

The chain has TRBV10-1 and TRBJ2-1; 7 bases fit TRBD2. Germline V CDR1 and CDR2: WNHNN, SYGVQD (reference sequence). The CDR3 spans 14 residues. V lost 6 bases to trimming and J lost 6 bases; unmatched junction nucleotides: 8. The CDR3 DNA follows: TGCGCCAGCAGCCCGACCCGGGAGGTCAATGAGCAGTTCTTC. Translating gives CASSPTREVNEQFF.

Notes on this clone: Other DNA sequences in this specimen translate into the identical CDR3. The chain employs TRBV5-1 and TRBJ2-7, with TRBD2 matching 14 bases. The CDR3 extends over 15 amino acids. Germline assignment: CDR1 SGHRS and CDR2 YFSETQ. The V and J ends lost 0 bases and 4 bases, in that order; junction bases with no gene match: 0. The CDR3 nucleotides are TGCGCCAGCAGCTTGGGGACTAGCGGGGGGTACGAGCAGTACTTC. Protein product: CASSLGTSGGYEQYF. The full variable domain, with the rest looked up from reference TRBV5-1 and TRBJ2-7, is KAGVTQTPRYLIKTRGQQVTLSCSPISGHRSVSWYQQTPGQGLQFLFEYFSETQRNKGNFPGRFSGRQFSNSRSEMNVSTLELGDSALYLCASSLGTSGGYEQYFGPGTRLTVT.

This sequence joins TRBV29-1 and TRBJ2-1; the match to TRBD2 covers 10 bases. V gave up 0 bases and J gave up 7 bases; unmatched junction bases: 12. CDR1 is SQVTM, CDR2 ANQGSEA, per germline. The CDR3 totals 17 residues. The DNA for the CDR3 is TGCAGCGTTGAAGATTCGATTTCTAGCGGGAGATGGAATGAGCAGTTCTTC. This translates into CSVEDSISSGRWNEQFF.

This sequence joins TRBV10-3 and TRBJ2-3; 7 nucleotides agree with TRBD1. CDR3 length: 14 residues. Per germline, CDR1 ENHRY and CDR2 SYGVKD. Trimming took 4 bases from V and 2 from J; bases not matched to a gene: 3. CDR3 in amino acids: CAISGGQNTDTQYF. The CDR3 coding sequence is TGTGCCATCAGTGGGGGACAGAACACAGATACGCAGTATTTT.

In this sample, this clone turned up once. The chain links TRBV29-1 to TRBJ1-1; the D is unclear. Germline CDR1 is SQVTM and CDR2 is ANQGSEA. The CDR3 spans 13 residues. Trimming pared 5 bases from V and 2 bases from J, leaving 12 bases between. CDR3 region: CSVLLNLNTEAFF. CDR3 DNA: TGCAGCGTTCTCCTTAACCTTAACACTGAAGCTTTCTTT.

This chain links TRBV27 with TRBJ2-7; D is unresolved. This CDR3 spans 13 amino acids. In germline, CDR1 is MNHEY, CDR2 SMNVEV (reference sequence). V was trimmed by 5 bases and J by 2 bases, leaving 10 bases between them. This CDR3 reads CASSPTLTYEQYF. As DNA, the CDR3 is TGTGCCAGCAGTCCCACTCTTACCTACGAGCAGTACTTC.

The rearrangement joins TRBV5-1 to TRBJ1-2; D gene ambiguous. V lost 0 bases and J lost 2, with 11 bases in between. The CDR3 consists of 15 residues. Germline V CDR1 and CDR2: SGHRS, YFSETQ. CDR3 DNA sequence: TGCGCCAGCAGCTTGGAGACTGCATTCAACTATGGCTACACCTTC. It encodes CASSLETAFNYGYTF. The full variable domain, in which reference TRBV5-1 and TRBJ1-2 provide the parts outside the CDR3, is KAGVTQTPRYLIKTRGQQVTLSCSPISGHRSVSWYQQTPGQGLQFLFEYFSETQRNKGNFPGRFSGRQFSNSRSEMNVSTLELGDSALYLCASSLETAFNYGYTFGSGTRLTVV.

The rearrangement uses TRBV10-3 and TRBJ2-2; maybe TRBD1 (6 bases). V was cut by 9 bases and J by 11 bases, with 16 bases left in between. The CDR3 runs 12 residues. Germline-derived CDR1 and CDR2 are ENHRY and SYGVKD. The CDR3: CAIKETGSELFF. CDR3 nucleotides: TGTGCCATAAAGGAAACAGGGTCAGAGCTGTTTTTT.

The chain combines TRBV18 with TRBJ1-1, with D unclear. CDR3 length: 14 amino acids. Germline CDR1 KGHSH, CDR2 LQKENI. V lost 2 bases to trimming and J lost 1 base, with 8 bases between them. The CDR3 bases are TGTGCCAGCTCACCAGGAATTCAGAACACTGAAGCTTTCTTT. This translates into CASSPGIQNTEAFF.

The CDR3 bases are TGTGCCAGCACCTCATTCGAAGCTTTCTTT. Amino acids: CASTSFEAFF. The gene calls are TRBV2 and TRBJ1-1, with D uncertain. Germline assignment: CDR1 SNHLY and CDR2 FYNNEI. The CDR3 has 10 residues. Deletions cut 7 bases from V and 8 bases from J, with 8 bases between.

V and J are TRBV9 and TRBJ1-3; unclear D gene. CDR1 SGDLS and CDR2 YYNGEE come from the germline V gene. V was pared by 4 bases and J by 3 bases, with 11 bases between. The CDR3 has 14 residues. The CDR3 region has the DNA TGTGCCAGCAGCCCCCTCCTCGATGGAAACACCATATATTTT. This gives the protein CASSPLLDGNTIYF.

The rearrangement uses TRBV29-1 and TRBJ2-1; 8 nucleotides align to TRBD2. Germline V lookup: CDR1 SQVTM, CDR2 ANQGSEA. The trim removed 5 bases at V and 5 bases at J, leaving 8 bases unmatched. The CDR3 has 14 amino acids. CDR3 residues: CSVFGRGSHNEQFF. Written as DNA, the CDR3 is TGCAGCGTTTTCGGGAGGGGATCCCACAATGAGCAGTTCTTC.

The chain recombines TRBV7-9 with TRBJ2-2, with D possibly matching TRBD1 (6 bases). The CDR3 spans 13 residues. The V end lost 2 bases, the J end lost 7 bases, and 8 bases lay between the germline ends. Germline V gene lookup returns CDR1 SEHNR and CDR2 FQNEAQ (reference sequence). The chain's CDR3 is CASSLQGIGELFF. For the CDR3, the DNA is TGTGCCAGCAGCTTACAGGGGATCGGGGAGCTGTTTTTT.

The CDR3 sequence: CASSPGLAGGPEFF. CDR3 coding DNA: TGTGCCAGCTCACCTGGACTAGCGGGAGGTCCCGAGTTCTTC. V is TRBV18 and J is TRBJ2-1, with 14 nucleotides matching TRBD2. The trim removed 3 bases at V and 14 bases at J, leaving 6 bases unmatched. Germline loops: CDR1 KGHSH, CDR2 LQKENI. The CDR3 spans 14 residues. The variable domain in full, completed from reference TRBV18 and TRBJ2-1, reads NAGVMQNPRHLVRRRGQEARLRCSPMKGHSHVYWYRQLPEEGLKFMVYLQKENIIDESGMPKERFSAEFPKEGPSILRIQQVVRGDSAAYFCASSPGLAGGPEFFGPGTRLTVL.

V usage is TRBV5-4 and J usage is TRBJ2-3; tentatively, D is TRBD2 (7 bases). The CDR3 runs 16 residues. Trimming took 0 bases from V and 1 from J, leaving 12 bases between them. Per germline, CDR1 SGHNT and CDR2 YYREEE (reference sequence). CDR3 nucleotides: TGTGCCAGCAGCTTGGAAGGGGGGGCCCGCACAGATACGCAGTATTTT. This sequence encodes CASSLEGGARTDTQYF.

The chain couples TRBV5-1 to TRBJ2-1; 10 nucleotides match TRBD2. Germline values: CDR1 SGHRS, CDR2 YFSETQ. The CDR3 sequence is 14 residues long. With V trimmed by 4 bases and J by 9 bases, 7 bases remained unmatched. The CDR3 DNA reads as TGCGCCAGCAGCCCGCTCCTAGCGGGAGTTGAGCAGTTCTTC. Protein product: CASSPLLAGVEQFF. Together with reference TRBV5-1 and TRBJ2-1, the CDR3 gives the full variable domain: KAGVTQTPRYLIKTRGQQVTLSCSPISGHRSVSWYQQTPGQGLQFLFEYFSETQRNKGNFPGRFSGRQFSNSRSEMNVSTLELGDSALYLCASSPLLAGVEQFFGPGTRLTVL.

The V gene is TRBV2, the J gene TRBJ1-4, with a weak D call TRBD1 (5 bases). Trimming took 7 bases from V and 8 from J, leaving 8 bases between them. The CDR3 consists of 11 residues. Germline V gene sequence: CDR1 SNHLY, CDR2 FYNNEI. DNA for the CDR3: TGTGCCAGCAACCAGGGAGAAAAACTGTTTTTT. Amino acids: CASNQGEKLFF.

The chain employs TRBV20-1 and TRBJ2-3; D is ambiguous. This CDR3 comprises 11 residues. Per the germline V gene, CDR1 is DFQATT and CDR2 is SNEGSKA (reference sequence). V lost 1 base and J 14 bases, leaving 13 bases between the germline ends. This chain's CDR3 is CSARVTITRYF. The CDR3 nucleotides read TGCAGTGCTAGAGTAACGATCACCCGGTATTTT.

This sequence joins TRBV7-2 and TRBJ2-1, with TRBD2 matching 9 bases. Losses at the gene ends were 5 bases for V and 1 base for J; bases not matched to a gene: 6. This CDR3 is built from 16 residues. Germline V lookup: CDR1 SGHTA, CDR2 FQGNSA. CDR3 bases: TGTGCCAGCAGCCCCCTTAGCGGGGGTTCCTACAATGAGCAGTTCTTC. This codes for CASSPLSGGSYNEQFF.

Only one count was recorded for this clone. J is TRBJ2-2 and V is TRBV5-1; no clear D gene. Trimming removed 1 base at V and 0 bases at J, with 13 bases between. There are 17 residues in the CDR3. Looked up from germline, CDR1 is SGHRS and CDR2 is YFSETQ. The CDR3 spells CASSLSIRSPNTGELFF. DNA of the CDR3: TGCGCCAGCAGCTTGAGTATTAGAAGCCCGAACACCGGGGAGCTGTTTTTT. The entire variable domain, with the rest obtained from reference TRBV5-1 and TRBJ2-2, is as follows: KAGVTQTPRYLIKTRGQQVTLSCSPISGHRSVSWYQQTPGQGLQFLFEYFSETQRNKGNFPGRFSGRQFSNSRSEMNVSTLELGDSALYLCASSLSIRSPNTGELFFGEGSRLTVL.